A single sample is the source of the 2 T cell receptor beta chains below, sequenced in a study of blood T cell repertoires in COVID-19. TCRdb keeps only in-frame clones here, not all; method: immunoSEQ multiplex PCR. The data show about 260,000 clones, with approximately 82% seen just once and under 2% held by the top ten. Sequences were obtained from peripheral blood. The origin of the receptors is a woman aged 80 or over with acute or convalescent COVID-19.

The chain couples TRBV5-5 to TRBJ1-1; D might be TRBD1 (5 bases). CDR3 size: 16 residues. Between the trimmed V and J ends, which lost 4 bases and 2 bases, there was a span of 18 bases. CDR1 and CDR2 from the germline V gene are SGHKS and YYEKEE (reference sequence). The CDR3 bases are TGTGCCAGCAGCCCGGGCGGGGGGATGGTTAACACTGAAGCTTTCTTT. As protein: CASSPGGGMVNTEAFF.

V is TRBV7-6 and J is TRBJ1-2, with D possibly being TRBD1 (6 bases). Germline V lookup: CDR1 SGHVS, CDR2 FNYEAQ. The CDR3 has 16 amino acids. V shed 5 bases and J shed 6 bases, with 22 bases lying between them. This CDR3 reads CASSPPSGHLIDGYTF. The CDR3 DNA follows: TGTGCCAGCAGCCCACCATCGGGACACCTAATAGATGGCTACACCTTC.